These 12 T cell receptor beta chains originate from one sample sequenced in a study of blood T cell repertoires in COVID-19. Some clones are missing from TCRdb's copy, which holds only in-frame ones; the method was immunoSEQ multiplex PCR. This table holds over 90,000 clones, about 86% found once. Sequencing was performed on peripheral blood. Every receptor here comes from a woman aged 55-75 years in a cohort sampled during active or convalescent COVID-19.

In the case of this clone: The same CDR3 also results from other DNA sequences found in this sample. V and J are TRBV18 and TRBJ1-6, with 10 positions matching TRBD1. Per the germline V gene, CDR1 is KGHSH and CDR2 is LQKENI. Trimming at V came to 3 bases and at J to 5 bases, leaving 1 base not matched to a gene. This CDR3 has 15 residues. CDR3 in amino acids: CASSPGTGDNSPLHF. The CDR3 DNA is TGTGCCAGCTCACCGGGGACAGGGGATAATTCACCCCTCCACTTT.

J is TRBJ2-2 and V is TRBV9, with no clear D. This CDR3 spans 14 amino acids. The V gene's germline CDR1 is SGDLS and CDR2 YYNGEE. The V end lost 6 bases, the J end lost 0 bases, and 9 bases lay between the germline ends. The DNA of the CDR3 is TGTGCCAGCAAACGGAGTCCGAACACCGGGGAGCTGTTTTTT. The encoded protein is CASKRSPNTGELFF.

The chain has TRBV7-9 and TRBJ1-3; 7 bases agree with TRBD1. The CDR3 extends over 15 amino acids. Germline V gives CDR1 SEHNR, CDR2 FQNEAQ (reference sequence). The J segment lost 4 bases and the V segment lost 2 bases, leaving 5 bases of the junction unmatched. The CDR3 is CASSLRQGEGNTIYF. The CDR3 region has the DNA TGTGCCAGCAGCTTACGACAGGGTGAAGGAAACACCATATATTTT.

The rearrangement links TRBV3-1 (or the pseudogene TRBV3-2) to TRBJ1-6; TRBD1 agrees at 9 bases. Per the germline V gene, CDR1 is LGHDT and CDR2 is YNNKEL (reference sequence). This CDR3 comprises 15 residues. V was clipped by 8 bases and J by 6 bases; unmatched bases: 8. CDR3 sequence (DNA): TGTGCCAGCCGAGAGGGACAGGGCATTAATTCACCCCTCCACTTT. Its translation: CASREGQGINSPLHF.

The V and J genes are TRBV19 and TRBJ2-2; D uncertain. Germline assignment: CDR1 LNHDA and CDR2 SQIVND (reference sequence). This CDR3 has 16 residues. The germline V and J ends were trimmed by 6 bases and 0 bases, with 14 bases remaining between them. The DNA for the CDR3 is TGTGCCAGTAGCGTCCTTAGCACCTCGAACACCGGGGAGCTGTTTTTT. Its translation is CASSVLSTSNTGELFF.

The rearrangement links TRBV3-1 (or the pseudogene TRBV3-2) to TRBJ2-1; D gene uncertain. Trimming took 3 bases from V and 12 from J, leaving 12 bases between them. This CDR3 region has 12 residues. Germline CDR1 LGHDT, CDR2 YNNKEL (reference sequence). CDR3 amino acids: CASSHGTPGQFF. The CDR3 DNA reads as TGTGCCAGCAGCCACGGCACTCCAGGGCAGTTCTTC.

This chain links TRBV6-4 with TRBJ2-6, with 7 bases that match TRBD1. Germline V gene data show CDR1 as MRHNA and CDR2 as SNTAGT. The ends lost 5 bases at V and 2 bases at J; junction bases unmatched: 9. The CDR3 consists of 17 residues. The CDR3 region is CASSRSAGGAGANVLTF. In DNA form, the CDR3 reads TGTGCCAGCAGTCGTTCGGCAGGGGGTGCTGGGGCCAACGTCCTGACTTTC.

The V call is TRBV5-6, the J call TRBJ1-3; D is unclear. Germline V gives CDR1 SGHDT, CDR2 YYEEEE. Trimming took off 3 bases at V and 3 bases at J, with 10 bases between the two ends. The CDR3 totals 14 residues. The CDR3, as DNA: TGTGCCAGCAGCTACCCGGGTATTGGAAACACCATATATTTT. Translating it yields CASSYPGIGNTIYF.

This clone was observed a single time. In DNA, the CDR3 is TGTGCCAGCAGCTCTGCTAGCGGGAGGAGCACAGATACGCAGTATTTT. Translation: CASSSASGRSTDTQYF. J is TRBJ2-3 and V is TRBV5-4, with 11 bases aligning to TRBD2. Trimming removed 3 bases from V and 0 bases from J; junction bases left unmatched: 3. Per germline, CDR1 SGHNT and CDR2 YYREEE (reference sequence). This CDR3 is built from 16 residues.

V gene TRBV15 combines with J gene TRBJ2-3; maybe TRBD2 (6 bases). Trimming removed 5 bases at V and 4 bases at J, with 13 bases between. This CDR3 has 14 residues. In germline, CDR1 is LNHNV, CDR2 YYDKDF (reference sequence). The CDR3 DNA is TGTGCCACCAGCGGGGGGAGAGGGCCAGATACGCAGTATTTT. As protein: CATSGGRGPDTQYF.

The chain uses TRBV3-1 (or the pseudogene TRBV3-2) and TRBJ1-3; TRBD1 agrees at 8 bases. The CDR3 has 15 amino acids. The germline gives CDR1 LGHDT, CDR2 YNNKEL (reference sequence). Trimming at V came to 0 bases and at J to 7 bases, leaving 5 bases not matched to a gene. The CDR3 nucleotides read TGTGCCAGCAGCCAAGAGACAGGGGTTAGGAACACCATATATTTT. As protein: CASSQETGVRNTIYF.

CDR3 amino acids: CASSPGRGRQETQYF. CDR3 nucleotides: TGCGCCAGCAGCCCCGGGAGGGGGCGTCAAGAGACCCAGTACTTC. The rearrangement links TRBV5-1 to TRBJ2-5; possibly TRBD2 for D (8 bases). The CDR3 extends over 15 amino acids. CDR1 SGHRS and CDR2 YFSETQ come from the germline V gene. V dropped 4 bases and J dropped 2 bases, with 15 bases sitting between them.